This T cell receptor beta chain was retrieved from a study of control samples from healthy donors and cancer patients. The V gene's germline CDR1 is SEHNR and CDR2 FQNEAQ (reference sequence). The CDR3 runs to 14 residues. V dropped 4 bases and J dropped 4 bases, with 13 bases sitting between them. Method: immunoSEQ multiplex PCR; TCRdb's copy keeps in-frame clones and lacks some. The sample has 150,000 or so clones; around 96% are singletons. This clonotype was sampled from a man aged 35 to 55 in good health. Sequenced input: blood. This chain links TRBV7-9 with TRBJ1-2; D unclear. The CDR3: CASSSSTDVYGYTF. The DNA of the CDR3 is TGTGCCAGCAGCTCGAGCACGGATGTCTATGGCTACACCTTC.